These T cell receptor beta chains were read from a single sample in a study of T cell responses to AZD1222 COVID-19 vaccine. The data were produced by immunoSEQ multiplex PCR, yet TCRdb's version contains in-frame clones alone and is incomplete. The table records 180,000 or so clones, roughly 93% of them present only once. This sample comprised peripheral blood, obtained on day 0 of AZD1222 vaccination. These receptors all stem from an adult in good health. The CDR3 runs from the conserved cysteine through the conserved F or W. A D gene is named only where the DNA matches it firmly. Some rows have no size entry. The others give once, few or many, or a class for an expanded clone.

CDR3 DNA | CDR3 protein | clone size | J gene | V gene | D gene
TGTGCCAGCAGTACCCCCGGGGGGTACGTTGGAAACACCATATATTTT | CASSTPGGYVGNTIYF | - | TRBJ1-3 | TRBV28 | -
TGTGCCACCAGCACCCGGGGACTGGGGATAGGCACGCAGTATTTT | CATSTRGLGIGTQYF | once | TRBJ2-3 | TRBV15 | -
TGTGCCAGCAGTTTCATGGGGTACACTGAAGCTTTCTTT | CASSFMGYTEAFF | once | TRBJ1-1 | TRBV6-5 | -
TGTGCCAGCAGTGAAGCCCGAGACTTATATGGCTACACCTTC | CASSEARDLYGYTF | - | TRBJ1-2 | TRBV6-1 | -
TGTGCCAGCAGCCAAGGACAGGGAAGCTTAAGTTGGGGCTACACCTTC | CASSQGQGSLSWGYTF | - | TRBJ1-2 | TRBV7-2 | TRBD1
TGTGCCAGCAGCACAGGGGGCGCAGAAGAAAAACTGTTTTTT | CASSTGGAEEKLFF | - | TRBJ1-4 | TRBV6-6 | TRBD1
TGTGCCAGCAGTGACAGGGGAAACCAGCCCCAGCATTTT | CASSDRGNQPQHF | - | TRBJ1-5 | TRBV12-3/TRBV12-4 | TRBD1
TGTGCCGGAAAGACGGACGGGACAGCCCGACTGAAGAACACCGGGGAGCTGTTTTTT | CAGKTDGTARLKNTGELFF | - | TRBJ2-2 | TRBV3-1/TRBV3-2 | TRBD1
TGTGCCAGCAGCCAAGAACTTCAGGGACCTATTTTTGACACTGAAGCTTTCTTT | CASSQELQGPIFDTEAFF | - | TRBJ1-1 | TRBV14 | -
TGCAGTGCTAGTCGGCTAGCGGGAATCTACAATGAGCAGTTCTTC | CSASRLAGIYNEQFF | - | TRBJ2-1 | TRBV20-1 | TRBD2
TGTGCCAGCAGCCAATCGGGGAGGGGGAATTACAATGAGCAGTTCTTC | CASSQSGRGNYNEQFF | - | TRBJ2-1 | TRBV25-1 | -
TGTGCCAGCAGCTTATTTCGGGAGCCCTCTGGAAACACCATATATTTT | CASSLFREPSGNTIYF | - | TRBJ1-3 | TRBV7-6 | -
TGTGCCAGCAGCAGGGACCTCGAGCAGTTCTTC | CASSRDLEQFF | - | TRBJ2-1 | TRBV6-6 | -
TGTGCCAGCTCACTAGCGGGAGAAAACATTCAGTACTTC | CASSLAGENIQYF | - | TRBJ2-4 | TRBV18 | TRBD2
TGCAGCGTTGAAGCTTCCCCCGATCGGGGGTACTATGGCTACACCTTC | CSVEASPDRGYYGYTF | - | TRBJ1-2 | TRBV29-1 | -
TGTGCCAGCAGTGGGACGGACGCTGGAAACACCATATATTTT | CASSGTDAGNTIYF | - | TRBJ1-3 | TRBV2 | -
TGTGCCAGTAGTTTCCACAGGGAGGGCACTGAAGCTTTCTTT | CASSFHREGTEAFF | - | TRBJ1-1 | TRBV19 | -